This TCR beta chain was identified during a study of T cell repertoires in cytomegalovirus infection. For the study at large: HLA-B-restricted CMV epitopes that are well studied, plus recently identified HLA-C-restricted ones, were used by the study. Overall study findings and caveats: Summed frequency of public TCR beta families distinguished CMV carriers with the relevant HLA. Dominating the ex vivo response were HLA-C-restricted CMV-specific TCR beta clonotypes.

Trimming took 6 bases from V and 0 from J, leaving 20 bases between them. Germline V gives CDR1 KGHSH, CDR2 LQKENI. The CDR3 spans 17 residues. A note on this clonotype: Antigen: not known.

TCRdb reanalysed the reads using MiXCR and keeps one entry per CDR3 protein. The sample lists about a million distinct CDR3 sequences, roughly 30% occurring once. The chain recombines TRBV18 with TRBJ1-2, with TRBD1 as a possible D gene (5 bases). The specimen comprised cultured CD8+ T cells from PBMCs, sampled from culture after CMV antigen stimulation. The receptor's source is a human donor in good health (CMV status not recorded). Some clones in this sample may be carry-over from other donors' samples. In nucleotides, the CDR3 is TGTGCCAGCTCCCCTTGGGGAGGGGACCTGACTAACTATGGCTACACCTTC. This gives the protein CASSPWGGDLTNYGYTF.